This T cell receptor beta chain was captured in a study of shared clonotypes between healthy human individuals. Repertoires were generated with immunoSEQ multiplex PCR, while TCRdb's copy carries only in-frame clones and drops some. The sample shows roughly 2.2 million clones, 80% to 95% of them seen only once. There are 15 residues in the CDR3. Germline V gives CDR1 SGHRS, CDR2 YFSETQ. Unmatched junction bases numbered 4, after V lost 3 bases and J lost 3 bases. V and J are TRBV5-1 and TRBJ2-2; 8 bases agree with TRBD1. This sequence was found in a man between 18 and 29 years old in good health. Some clones in this sample may be carry-over from other donors' samples. The sample was naive CD4+ T cells from PBMCs. The subset: CD45RA+ positively selected. The CDR3 DNA follows: TGCGCCAGCAGCTCGACAGGGGAGGACACCGGGGAGCTGTTTTTT. Amino acids: CASSSTGEDTGELFF.